The clone carrying this T cell receptor beta chain was picked up a small number of times. Its cognate antigen is unknown. The sample belongs to a study of T-cell memory formation after mild COVID-19. Study-wide results and limits: Pre-infection memory contained some responding clones, which suggested that cross-reactive memory had joined. CD4/CD8 balance characterized clones contracting day 15 to 85, and CD4+ skew characterized later expanders.

TCRdb re-called the 5' RACE reads with MiXCR, one entry per CDR3 protein. The sample lists around 220,000 distinct CDR3 sequences, around 15% occurring once. This CDR3 is built from 14 residues. CDR1 and CDR2 (germline): DFQATT, SNEGSKA (reference sequence). V lost 1 base to trimming and J lost 0 bases; unmatched junction nucleotides: 2. This TCR derives from a young man who had mild COVID-19 (a few samples of this study predate the infection). Cell type and time point are not known. The chain couples TRBV20-1 to TRBJ1-1; 7 nucleotides agree with TRBD1. The material sequenced was PBMCs or a T cell subset sorted from them (not recorded which). CDR3 DNA sequence: TGCAGTGCTAGAGGGGACAGCATGAACACTGAAGCTTTCTTT. This encodes CSARGDSMNTEAFF.